This T cell receptor beta chain is from a study of HIV-infected patients and healthy controls. The repertoire came from unfractionated whole blood and reflected all unsorted peripheral T cells. cDNA was made from 400 to 500 ng RNA using alpha and beta constant primers. Each of the alpha and beta chains got its own library through chain-specific third strand synthesis with indices. TCRdb reprocessed the 5' RACE reads via MiXCR and lists one record per CDR3 protein. The sample has some 20,000 distinct CDR3 sequences; approximately 9.1% are singletons. This clonotype was counted ten times or more. Antigen unknown. CDR1 is MDHEN and CDR2 is SYDVKM in the germline V gene. V gave up 6 bases and J gave up 1 base, with 9 bases separating them. The CDR3 spans 13 residues. The study, taken as a whole, reports: Compared with healthy controls, HIV-infected patients showed less CDR3 sharing between individuals. Eight alpha and eight beta V genes differed significantly in mean usage between HIV-infected patients and controls. Healthy control repertoires had roughly threefold more distinct CDR3s than untreated HIV+ repertoires, and higher Shannon diversity. Comparisons were complicated because patients and controls had unequal numbers of distinct sequences.

The sample comprised blood. The chain uses TRBV28 and TRBJ1-2; the D is unclear. The sequence derives from an adult in good health. Here the CDR3 DNA reads TGTGCCAGCAGACTACGGGTTAACTATGGCTACACCTTC. Protein sequence: CASRLRVNYGYTF.